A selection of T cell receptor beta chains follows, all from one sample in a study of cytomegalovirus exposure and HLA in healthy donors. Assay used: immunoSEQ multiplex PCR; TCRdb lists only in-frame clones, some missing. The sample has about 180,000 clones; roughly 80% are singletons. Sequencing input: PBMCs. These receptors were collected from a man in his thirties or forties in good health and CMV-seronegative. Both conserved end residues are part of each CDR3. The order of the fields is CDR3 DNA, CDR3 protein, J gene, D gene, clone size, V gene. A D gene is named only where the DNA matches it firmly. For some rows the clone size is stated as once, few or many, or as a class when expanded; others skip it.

TGTGCCAGCAGTGACCTCCCGGGAGGGGAACTCAATGAGCAGTTCTTC CASSDLPGGELNEQFF TRBJ2-1 TRBD2 . TRBV6-4
TGTGCCAGTAGTCTCCGGACTAGCGGGGGGCTGGAGACCCAGTACTTC CASSLRTSGGLETQYF TRBJ2-5 TRBD2 . TRBV19
TGCGCCAGCAGCCAGGAAAGTGGCAACAGGCAGTTCTTC CASSQESGNRQFF TRBJ2-1 . . TRBV5-1
TGTGCCAGCGGAACAGGGTATTTGGCCACTGAAGCTTTCTTT CASGTGYLATEAFF TRBJ1-1 . . TRBV25-1
TGTGCCAGCAGCTTATCATACGGAGCCTACGAGCAGTACTTC CASSLSYGAYEQYF TRBJ2-7 . . TRBV7-2
TGTGCCAGCAGAGTGGACAGTGACACTGAAGCTTTCTTT CASRVDSDTEAFF TRBJ1-1 . few TRBV7-2
TGCAGCGTTGGGGGACAGGGTAATGAAAAACTGTTTTTT CSVGGQGNEKLFF TRBJ1-4 TRBD1 . TRBV29-1
TGTGCCAGCAGTATCCAGGCTAGCGGGGACAATGAGCAGTTCTTC CASSIQASGDNEQFF TRBJ2-1 TRBD2 once TRBV27
TGCAGTGCTAGGACAGACGAGCAGTACTTC CSARTDEQYF TRBJ2-7 . . TRBV20-1
TGCGCCAGCAGCCAACAGGGGTTGAACACTGAAGCTTTCTTT CASSQQGLNTEAFF TRBJ1-1 . . TRBV4-3
TGTGCCAGTAGTTGGGGGACCGGGGGGGCTAAAAATGAGCAGTTCTTC CASSWGTGGAKNEQFF TRBJ2-1 TRBD2 . TRBV19
TGCGCCAGCAGCCCAGGACAGGGCAACACAGATACGCAGTATTTT CASSPGQGNTDTQYF TRBJ2-3 TRBD1 . TRBV5-1
TGTGCCAGCAGTCGATTTCCGGGAGGGCCCTACGAGCAGTACTTC CASSRFPGGPYEQYF TRBJ2-7 TRBD2 . TRBV6-5
TGTGCCAGCAGCTCTTTGGGGGGACAGGGCCTATTGGAGCAGTACTTC CASSSLGGQGLLEQYF TRBJ2-7 TRBD1 few TRBV7-2
TGTGCCAGCCCCAAGACAGCGAACACTGAAGCTTTCTTT CASPKTANTEAFF TRBJ1-1 . . TRBV2
TGTGCCAGCAGCTTATGGAAGCGGGAGAGGAACGAGCAGTACTTC CASSLWKRERNEQYF TRBJ2-7 TRBD2 few TRBV7-2
TGCGCCAGCAGCCCAGGACTAGCGGGGGGCGCCTACGAGCAGTACTTC CASSPGLAGGAYEQYF TRBJ2-7 TRBD2 . TRBV5-1
TGTGCCAGCAGCGTAGAGGGGACAGTGTACGAGCAGTACTTC CASSVEGTVYEQYF TRBJ2-7 TRBD1 . TRBV9
TGTGCCAGCAGCGTTGGGACAGGGGGCCCTCGGGCCTACAATGAGCAGTTCTTC CASSVGTGGPRAYNEQFF TRBJ2-1 TRBD1 . TRBV9
TGCGCCAGCAGCCAAGCGACAGGGGCGGGAGGAAACACCATATATTTT CASSQATGAGGNTIYF TRBJ1-3 TRBD1 . TRBV4-1
TGTGCCTGGAGGTCGGACCCGGGGGGTGGTTCACCCCTCCACTTT CAWRSDPGGGSPLHF TRBJ1-6 . . TRBV30
TGTGCTAGTGTCTTTATGACAGAACGAAACACTGAAGCTTTCTTT CASVFMTERNTEAFF TRBJ1-1 . . TRBV12-5
TGCGCCAGCAGCTTGGCCGGAAGTAGCGGGGTACAAGAGACCCAGTACTTC CASSLAGSSGVQETQYF TRBJ2-5 TRBD2 . TRBV5-1
TGTGCCAGCAGCTTATTGGGACAAAACTTTCGCACAGATACGCAGTATTTT CASSLLGQNFRTDTQYF TRBJ2-3 . . TRBV7-2
TGCGCCAGCAGTGAACCGGGACAGGGAGTCTACGAGCAGTACTTC CASSEPGQGVYEQYF TRBJ2-7 TRBD1 . TRBV10-2
TGCGCCAGCAGCTTGGAACAGGGGGCTATCTACGAGCAGTACTTC CASSLEQGAIYEQYF TRBJ2-7 TRBD1 . TRBV5-1
TGTGCCAGCAGTTTATCATCGGTAGCGGGTTACTACGAGCAGTACTTC CASSLSSVAGYYEQYF TRBJ2-7 TRBD2 . TRBV27
TGTGCCAGCGAGCTAGCGGGAACCCAAGAGACCCAGTACTTC CASELAGTQETQYF TRBJ2-5 TRBD2 . TRBV6-6
TGTGCCAGCAGCTCCCACAGAAATGAAAAACTGTTTTTT CASSSHRNEKLFF TRBJ1-4 . . TRBV7-2
TGTGCCAGCAGCTTAGGGACAGGGGGCTTCGAAGCTTTCTTT CASSLGTGGFEAFF TRBJ1-1 TRBD1 . TRBV7-3
TGTGCCAGCAGCTTGGTAGGGGGAGAAAAACTGTTTTTT CASSLVGGEKLFF TRBJ1-4 . . TRBV5-6
TGTGCCAGCAGGTCTTATCCCGACAGTGGTAACTATGGCTACACCTTC CASRSYPDSGNYGYTF TRBJ1-2 . . TRBV2
TGCGCCAGCAGCTTGGAACAGGGTGGTGGCTACACCTTC CASSLEQGGGYTF TRBJ1-2 . few TRBV5-1
TGTGCCAGTAGGAGGACAGGGGCCTACGAGCAGTACTTC CASRRTGAYEQYF TRBJ2-7 TRBD1 . TRBV19
TGCAGCGTTGAACTTAAGCGGGGGCCCTACGAGCAGTACTTC CSVELKRGPYEQYF TRBJ2-7 TRBD2 . TRBV29-1
TGTGCCAGCAGCTCCCCTCGAGGGGGGGTCACGAATGAGCAGTTCTTC CASSSPRGGVTNEQFF TRBJ2-1 . few TRBV7-3
TGTGCCAGCAGCCCCTCCTCTGGGGCCAACGTCCTGACTTTC CASSPSSGANVLTF TRBJ2-6 . . TRBV7-3
TGTGCCTCAGCGGGAGTCTATGAGCAGTTCTTC CASAGVYEQFF TRBJ2-1 TRBD2 . TRBV28
TGTGCCAGCAGGGGCCGTGGTGGGAACACCATATATTTT CASRGRGGNTIYF TRBJ1-3 . . TRBV28
TGTGCCAGCAGTTATGGGGCCCCGCGCTCCTACGAGCAGTACTTC CASSYGAPRSYEQYF TRBJ2-7 . . TRBV6-5
TGTGCCAGCAGCCAACCGACAGGGGGGGATGAAAAACTGTTTTTT CASSQPTGGDEKLFF TRBJ1-4 TRBD1 once TRBV28
TGCAGCGTGACGACAGGAGCAACAGATACGCAGTATTTT CSVTTGATDTQYF TRBJ2-3 . . TRBV29-1
TGCGCCAGCAGCCCCTCGGGGGGGACCGGGGAGCTGTTTTTT CASSPSGGTGELFF TRBJ2-2 TRBD2 . TRBV5-1
TGCGCCAGCAGCCAAGATCTCCACAACAATAATGGCTACACCTTC CASSQDLHNNNGYTF TRBJ1-2 . . TRBV4-3
TGTGCCAGCACCCCCTCGGGGAGGGGTTATTACGAGCAGTACTTC CASTPSGRGYYEQYF TRBJ2-7 TRBD2 . TRBV28
TGTGCCAGCAGCTTACGAGCGGGAGGAAGGACCGGGGAGCTGTTTTTT CASSLRAGGRTGELFF TRBJ2-2 TRBD2 . TRBV13
TGTGCCAGCAGCTTCAGGGGGCTATCCGACCATTCAGGAAACACCATATATTTT CASSFRGLSDHSGNTIYF TRBJ1-3 TRBD1 . TRBV6-4
TGTGCCAGCAAGGGGGAGGAGACCCAGTACTTC CASKGEETQYF TRBJ2-5 . once TRBV2
TGTGCCAGCAGTTTATTGGACAGGGCAGATACGCAGTATTTT CASSLLDRADTQYF TRBJ2-3 TRBD1 . TRBV27
TGTGCCAGCTCACGATACGGGACAGCGGATAATTCACCCCTCCACTTT CASSRYGTADNSPLHF TRBJ1-6 TRBD1 . TRBV18
TGTGCCAGCGGACTATTCGGGACCCAGTACTTC CASGLFGTQYF TRBJ2-5 . . TRBV19
TGCGCCAGCAGCTCCCGACTAGCGGGAAGTTGGGAGACCCAGTACTTC CASSSRLAGSWETQYF TRBJ2-5 TRBD2 . TRBV5-1
TGTGCCAGCAGCTTAGACGGTACCACAGATACGCAGTATTTT CASSLDGTTDTQYF TRBJ2-3 . . TRBV11-3
TGTGCCAGCAGTGATTTAGCGGGAGTCGATGAGCAGTTCTTC CASSDLAGVDEQFF TRBJ2-1 TRBD2 . TRBV25-1
TGTGCCAGCAGTCCACTCACGGAGATTACAACTAATGAAAAACTGTTTTTT CASSPLTEITTNEKLFF TRBJ1-4 . few TRBV27
TGTGCCAGCGAAGGGTCTAGAGGGTCCTATAATTCACCCCTCCACTTT CASEGSRGSYNSPLHF TRBJ1-6 . . TRBV21-1
TGTGCCAGCACCCTTTCCCCAGGCCAGAACACTGAAGCTTTCTTT CASTLSPGQNTEAFF TRBJ1-1 . few TRBV6-5
TGTGCCAGCAGCCGGGAGGACAGAACTAATGAAAAACTGTTTTTT CASSREDRTNEKLFF TRBJ1-4 . . TRBV7-9
TGTGCCAGCAGCTTTGGACAGGGGGGAGATCAGCCCCAGCATTTT CASSFGQGGDQPQHF TRBJ1-5 TRBD1 . TRBV7-2